Each of the 2 T cell receptor beta chains below was sequenced from the same sample in a study of T cell repertoires in cytomegalovirus infection. MiXCR was run by TCRdb on the reads, yielding one entry per CDR3 protein. Found here are fewer than 1,000,000 distinct CDR3 sequences, 25% to 40% of them singletons; the top ten hold roughly 13%. No cognate antigen is known for these TCRs. The sample in question was cultured CD8+ T cells from PBMCs, obtained from culture after CMV antigen stimulation. The source of these receptors is a human donor in good health (CMV status not recorded). Some clones in this sample may be carry-over from other donors' samples.

This sequence joins TRBV2 and TRBJ1-2, with D possibly matching TRBD1 (6 bases). Germline V gene lookup returns CDR1 SNHLY and CDR2 FYNNEI. The CDR3 runs to 15 residues. The V end was cut by 2 bases, the J end by 1 base, with 11 bases between. CDR3 amino acids: CASSERGAYNYGYTF. In nucleotides, the CDR3 is TGTGCCAGCAGTGAAAGGGGGGCGTATAACTATGGCTACACCTTC.

This chain connects TRBV7-9 to TRBJ2-1; TRBD1 is a possible D gene (6 bases). Germline loops: CDR1 SEHNR, CDR2 FQNEAQ (reference sequence). CDR3 length: 16 residues. V dropped 4 bases and J dropped 4 bases, with 17 bases sitting between them. The CDR3 coding sequence is TGTGCCAGCAGCTACCGGACAGAGGGCAATTACAATGAGCAGTTCTTC. As protein: CASSYRTEGNYNEQFF.